This TCR beta chain originates from a study of T cell repertoires in cytomegalovirus infection. General observations from the study: CMV-specific HLA-C-restricted TCR beta clonotypes dominated the ex vivo response.

A word on this clonotype: Antigen unknown.

This CDR3 is 11 amino acids long. Trimming took 6 bases from V and 12 from J; bases not matched to a gene: 5. TCRdb re-derived calls from the reads in MiXCR, one entry per CDR3 protein. The profile shows about 110,000 distinct CDR3 sequences, roughly 9.1% of them singletons. J is TRBJ2-1 and V is TRBV12-3 or TRBV12-4; 7 nucleotides match TRBD2. The sample taken for sequencing was PBMCs, sequenced either directly or after in vitro stimulation (not recorded which). This receptor was taken from a human donor in good health (CMV status not recorded). Some clones in this sample may be carry-over from other donors' samples. DNA of the CDR3: TGTGCCAGCAGCCTTAGCGGGCTGCAGTTCTTC. Residues: CASSLSGLQFF.